The clone carrying this T cell receptor (beta chain) was recorded only once. The antigen remains unidentified. Investigators reverse transcribed all isolated RNA, so they sequenced expressed TCRB transcripts. The average output of naive, central memory and regulatory T cell samples was approximately 3.8 million reads. Libraries were prepared by immunoSEQ multiplex PCR; TCRdb keeps only in-frame clonotypes and omits some of them. The sample comprises 35,000 to 45,000 clones, approximately 62% of which are singletons, and about 1.6% rests with the top ten. This entry is derived from a study of beta chain features in type 1 diabetes. Study outcomes and limitations: Researchers report that Type 1 diabetes patients had moderately but significantly shorter TCRB CDR3s across all four CD4+ subsets.

The CDR3 extends over 15 amino acids. Trimming removed 0 bases from V and 3 bases from J, with 11 bases in between. Germline V gene sequence: CDR1 LGHNA, CDR2 YNFKEQ. This clonotype was sampled from a man under 40 with type 1 diabetes. Some clones in this sample may be carry-over from other donors' samples. Input material: Tregs from blood. V gene TRBV4-2 combines with J gene TRBJ2-5; D remains unclear. The CDR3 region has the DNA TGTGCCAGCAGCCAAGATCGAGCGCCCGAAGAGACCCAGTACTTC. It specifies CASSQDRAPEETQYF.